Listed here are 11 T cell receptor beta chains from one sample, sequenced in a study of T cells in Graves' hyperthyroidism and ophthalmopathy. Template material for amplifying TCR beta CDR3 regions consisted of RNA transcripts. The HTBI set primed first-round TCR CDR3 RT-PCR. TCRdb analysed the multiplex PCR reads with MiXCR anew, one entry per CDR3 protein. This table holds roughly 350,000 distinct CDR3 sequences, roughly 14% found once. Sequencing used blood. These receptors all stem from a woman in her 30s with Graves' hyperthyroidism.

This clonotype was seen at least ten times. The DNA for the CDR3 is TGTGCCAGCAGCTTAGGGGGGGTGGGTGATGAAGCTTTCTTT. Protein product: CASSLGGVGDEAFF. The chain uses TRBV7-6 and TRBJ1-1; D is perhaps TRBD1 (5 bases). Trimming cost V 1 base and J 7 bases, with 13 bases left between them. CDR3 length equals 14 residues. CDR1 SGHVS and CDR2 FNYEAQ come from the germline V gene.

Worth noting for this clonotype: The junction departs from the called germline gene at one end, perhaps through a read error. CDR3 in DNA: TGTGCCACCAGCAGAAGGCTCACTGAAGCTCTCTTT. Amino acids: CATSRRLTEALF. J is TRBJ1-1 and V is TRBV15; the D is unclear. The CDR3 extends over 12 amino acids. CDR1 is LNHNV and CDR2 is YYDKDF in the germline V gene (reference sequence).

The rearrangement links TRBV5-6 to TRBJ2-7; D is unresolved. This CDR3 is 13 amino acids long. Germline loops: CDR1 SGHDT, CDR2 YYEEEE. Trimming left V 7 bases short and J 2 bases short, with 13 bases between. The CDR3 loop is CASGLWQPYEQYF. CDR3 in DNA: TGTGCCAGCGGTCTTTGGCAACCCTACGAGCAGTACTTC.

This clonotype was seen repeatedly, ten times or more. The chain combines TRBV13 with TRBJ2-6, with D unclear. CDR3 length equals 12 residues. From germline, CDR1 is PRHDT and CDR2 FYEKMQ (reference sequence). V lost 5 bases, J lost 2 bases, and 1 base lay in between. This chain's CDR3 is CASSPGANVLTF. In DNA, the CDR3 is TGTGCCAGCAGCCCTGGGGCCAACGTCCTGACTTTC.

At least ten counts were recorded for this clonotype. V is TRBV28 and J is TRBJ1-6, with D perhaps matching TRBD1 (5 bases). The V and J ends lost 7 bases and 15 bases respectively, with 19 bases between them. The V gene's germline CDR1 is MDHEN and CDR2 SYDVKM. This CDR3 spans 13 amino acids. The CDR3: CASKIPGVANLHF. The CDR3 coding sequence is TGTGCCAGCAAAATCCCGGGGGTGGCAAACCTCCACTTT.

There are many counts of this clonotype. J is TRBJ2-7 and V is TRBV28, with 8 bases aligning to TRBD2. This CDR3 region has 13 residues. From germline, CDR1 is MDHEN and CDR2 SYDVKM. The trim removed 8 bases at V and 5 bases at J, leaving 8 bases unmatched. The CDR3 loop is CASETGTRNEQYF. The DNA of the CDR3 is TGTGCCAGCGAAACCGGGACTAGGAACGAGCAGTACTTC.

J is TRBJ1-1 and V is TRBV29-1; perhaps TRBD1 as D (5 bases). Germline assignment: CDR1 SQVTM and CDR2 ANQGSEA. The CDR3 covers 11 residues. Trimming stripped 5 bases from V and 4 bases from J, with 8 bases between. This CDR3 reads CSVLGATEAFF. Here the CDR3 DNA reads TGCAGCGTTCTCGGGGCCACTGAAGCTTTCTTT.

At least ten counts were recorded for this clonotype. V and J are TRBV6-1 and TRBJ1-1; D ambiguous. The germline gives CDR1 MNHNS, CDR2 SASEGT. Trimming removed 10 bases from V and 2 bases from J, with 8 bases in between. The CDR3 consists of 11 residues. The CDR3 DNA reads TGTGCCACCAGGACTAACACTGAAGCTTTCTTT. Protein product: CATRTNTEAFF.

This chain connects TRBV7-9 to TRBJ1-2, with 10 bases fitting TRBD1. The CDR3 length is 15 residues. V trimming: 1 base; J trimming: 4 bases; junction bases outside the gene matches: 3. Germline CDR1 reads SEHNR; CDR2 reads FQNEAQ (reference sequence). CDR3 protein: CASSLEGQGIYGYTF. The CDR3 region has the DNA TGTGCCAGCAGCTTAGAGGGACAGGGGATCTATGGCTACACCTTC. The whole variable domain, filled in from reference TRBV7-9 and TRBJ1-2, reads DTGVSQNPRHKITKRGQNVTFRCDPISEHNRLYWYRQTLGQGPEFLTYFQNEAQLEKSRLLSDRFSAERPKGSFSTLEIQRTEQGDSAMYLCASSLEGQGIYGYTFGSGTRLTVV.

This clonotype was seen only a few times. The gene calls are TRBV12-3 or TRBV12-4 and TRBJ2-5; the D call may be TRBD1 or TRBD2 (5 bases each). This CDR3 comprises 14 residues. Trimming took off 5 bases at V and 3 bases at J, with 13 bases between the two ends. CDR3 protein: CASSQMGPEETQYF. DNA of the CDR3: TGTGCCAGCAGTCAAATGGGACCAGAAGAGACCCAGTACTTC.

This clonotype was picked up many times. V is TRBV7-2 and J is TRBJ2-5; 10 bases match TRBD2. The CDR3 loop spans 14 amino acids. Per germline, CDR1 SGHTA and CDR2 FQGNSA. The V gene end was trimmed by 7 bases and the J gene end by 9 bases; junction bases not matched to a gene: 11. CDR3 DNA sequence: TGTGCCAGCATCGAGCGGGAGGGACTGTCAGCCCAGTACTTC. Translated, it gives CASIEREGLSAQYF.